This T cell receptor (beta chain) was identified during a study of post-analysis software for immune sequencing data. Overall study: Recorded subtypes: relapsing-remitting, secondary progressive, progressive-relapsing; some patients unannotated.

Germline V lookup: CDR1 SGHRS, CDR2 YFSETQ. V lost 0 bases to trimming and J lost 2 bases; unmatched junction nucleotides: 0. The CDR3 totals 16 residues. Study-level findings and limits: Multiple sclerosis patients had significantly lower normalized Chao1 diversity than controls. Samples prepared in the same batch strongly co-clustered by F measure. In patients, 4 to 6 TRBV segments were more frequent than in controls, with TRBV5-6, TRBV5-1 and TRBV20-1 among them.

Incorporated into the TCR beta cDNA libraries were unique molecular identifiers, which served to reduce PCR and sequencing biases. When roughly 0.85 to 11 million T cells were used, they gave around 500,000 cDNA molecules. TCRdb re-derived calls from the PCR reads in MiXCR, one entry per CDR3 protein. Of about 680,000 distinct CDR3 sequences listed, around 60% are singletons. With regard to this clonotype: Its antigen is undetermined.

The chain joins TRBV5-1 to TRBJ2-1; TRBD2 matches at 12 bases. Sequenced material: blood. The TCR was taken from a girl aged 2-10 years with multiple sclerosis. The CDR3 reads CASSLGTSGAYNEQFF. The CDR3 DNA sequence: TGCGCCAGCAGCTTGGGGACTAGCGGGGCCTACAATGAGCAGTTCTTC.